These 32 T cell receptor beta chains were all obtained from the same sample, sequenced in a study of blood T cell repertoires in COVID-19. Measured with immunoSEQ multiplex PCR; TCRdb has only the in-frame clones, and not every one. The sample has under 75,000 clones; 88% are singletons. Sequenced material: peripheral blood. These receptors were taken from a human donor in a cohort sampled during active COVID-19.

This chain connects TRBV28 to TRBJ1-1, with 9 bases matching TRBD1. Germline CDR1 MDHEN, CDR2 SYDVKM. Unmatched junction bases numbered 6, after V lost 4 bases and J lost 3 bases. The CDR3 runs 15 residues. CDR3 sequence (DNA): TGTGCCAGCAGTTCAACAGGGGGCAAGGACACTGAAGCTTTCTTT. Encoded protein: CASSSTGGKDTEAFF.

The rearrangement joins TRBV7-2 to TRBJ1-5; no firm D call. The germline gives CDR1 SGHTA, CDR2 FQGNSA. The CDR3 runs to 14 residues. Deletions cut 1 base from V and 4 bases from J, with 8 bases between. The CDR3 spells CASSLVNNNQPQHF. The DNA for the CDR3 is TGTGCCAGCAGCTTAGTTAACAATAATCAGCCCCAGCATTTT.

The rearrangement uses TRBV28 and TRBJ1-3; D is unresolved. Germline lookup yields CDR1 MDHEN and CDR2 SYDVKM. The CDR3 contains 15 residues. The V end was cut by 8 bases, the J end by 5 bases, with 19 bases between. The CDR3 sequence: CASGRRGGARNTIYF. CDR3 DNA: TGTGCCAGCGGCAGGCGCGGAGGCGCGAGAAACACCATATATTTT.

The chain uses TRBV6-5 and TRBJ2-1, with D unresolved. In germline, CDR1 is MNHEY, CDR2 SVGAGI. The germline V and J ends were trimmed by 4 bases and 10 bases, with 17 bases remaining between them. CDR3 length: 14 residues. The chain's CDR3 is CASSSSLDPREQFF. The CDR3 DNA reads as TGTGCCAGCAGTTCTTCCCTAGATCCACGGGAGCAGTTCTTC.

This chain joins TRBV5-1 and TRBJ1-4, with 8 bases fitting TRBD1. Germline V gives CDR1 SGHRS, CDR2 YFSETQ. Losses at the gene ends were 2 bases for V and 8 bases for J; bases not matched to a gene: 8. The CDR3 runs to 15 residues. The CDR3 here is CASSLNSGGQEKLFF. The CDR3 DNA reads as TGCGCCAGCAGCTTAAATTCAGGGGGCCAGGAAAAACTGTTTTTT. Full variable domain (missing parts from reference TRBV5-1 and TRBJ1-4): KAGVTQTPRYLIKTRGQQVTLSCSPISGHRSVSWYQQTPGQGLQFLFEYFSETQRNKGNFPGRFSGRQFSNSRSEMNVSTLELGDSALYLCASSLNSGGQEKLFFGSGTQLSVL.

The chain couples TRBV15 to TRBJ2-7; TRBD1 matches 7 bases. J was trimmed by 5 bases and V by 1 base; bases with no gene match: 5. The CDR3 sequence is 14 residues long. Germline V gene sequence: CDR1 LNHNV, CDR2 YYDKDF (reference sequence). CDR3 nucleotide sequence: TGTGCCACCAGCAGAGGGTGGACAGGAGACGAGCAGTACTTC. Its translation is CATSRGWTGDEQYF. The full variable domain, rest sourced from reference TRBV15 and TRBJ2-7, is DAMVIQNPRYQVTQFGKPVTLSCSQTLNHNVMYWYQQKSSQAPKLLFHYYDKDFNNEADTPDNFQSRRPNTSFCFLDIRSPGLGDTAMYLCATSRGWTGDEQYFGPGTRLTVT.

CDR3 DNA: TGTGCCAGCGCGAGACAGGGAAACTATGGCTACACCTTC. It codes for CASARQGNYGYTF. The V call is TRBV25-1, the J call TRBJ1-2; TRBD1 agrees at 7 bases. This CDR3 has 13 residues. Germline V gene sequence: CDR1 MGHDK, CDR2 SYGVNS. Trimming at V came to 8 bases and at J to 2 bases, leaving 5 bases not matched to a gene.

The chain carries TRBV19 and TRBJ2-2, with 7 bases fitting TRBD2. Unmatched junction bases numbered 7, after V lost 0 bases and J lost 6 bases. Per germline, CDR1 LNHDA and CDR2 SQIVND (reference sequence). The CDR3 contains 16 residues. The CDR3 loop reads CASSIERTRSPGELFF. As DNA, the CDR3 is TGTGCCAGTAGTATAGAAAGGACTAGAAGTCCCGGGGAGCTGTTTTTT.

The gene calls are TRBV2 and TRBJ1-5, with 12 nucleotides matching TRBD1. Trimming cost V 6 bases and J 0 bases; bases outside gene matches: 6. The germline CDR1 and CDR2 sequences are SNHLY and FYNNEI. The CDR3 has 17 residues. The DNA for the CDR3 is TGTGCCAGCAGCCGGGACAGGGGGCCGGGTAGCAATCAGCCCCAGCATTTT. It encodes CASSRDRGPGSNQPQHF.

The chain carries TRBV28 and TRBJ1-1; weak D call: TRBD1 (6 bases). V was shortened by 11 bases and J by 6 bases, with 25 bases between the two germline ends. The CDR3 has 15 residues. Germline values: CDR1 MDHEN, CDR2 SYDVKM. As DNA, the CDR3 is TGTGCCGGGGGGGATTCGGACAGACTATTTTCTGAAGCTTTCTTT. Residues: CAGGDSDRLFSEAFF.

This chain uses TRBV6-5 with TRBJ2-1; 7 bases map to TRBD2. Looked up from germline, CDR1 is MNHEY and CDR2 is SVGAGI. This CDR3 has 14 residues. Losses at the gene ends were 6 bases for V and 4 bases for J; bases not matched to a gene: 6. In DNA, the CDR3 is TGTGCCAGCAGCGCGGGGGTGGGTTACAATGAGCAGTTCTTC. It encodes CASSAGVGYNEQFF.

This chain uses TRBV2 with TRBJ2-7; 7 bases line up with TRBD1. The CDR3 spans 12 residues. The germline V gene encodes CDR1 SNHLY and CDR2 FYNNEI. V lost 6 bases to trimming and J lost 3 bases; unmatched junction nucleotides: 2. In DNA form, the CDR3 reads TGTGCCAGCAGGGGGACAGACTACGAGCAGTACTTC. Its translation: CASRGTDYEQYF.

The CDR3 bases are TGTGCCACCAGTGGCGACAGTCACGAAGCTTTCTTT. It is translated as CATSGDSHEAFF. The genes are TRBV24-1 and TRBJ1-1; D is perhaps TRBD1 (5 bases). The V end lost 5 bases, the J end lost 8 bases, and 11 bases lay between the germline ends. Looked up from germline, CDR1 is KGHDR and CDR2 is SFDVKD. The CDR3 is made up of 12 amino acids.

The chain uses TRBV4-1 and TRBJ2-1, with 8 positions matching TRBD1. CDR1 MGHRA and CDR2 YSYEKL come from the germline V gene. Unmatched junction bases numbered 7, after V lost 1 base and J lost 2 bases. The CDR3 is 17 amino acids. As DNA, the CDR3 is TGCGCCAGCAGCCAAGTTAGCCGGGACAGGACCTACAATGAGCAGTTCTTC. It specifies CASSQVSRDRTYNEQFF.

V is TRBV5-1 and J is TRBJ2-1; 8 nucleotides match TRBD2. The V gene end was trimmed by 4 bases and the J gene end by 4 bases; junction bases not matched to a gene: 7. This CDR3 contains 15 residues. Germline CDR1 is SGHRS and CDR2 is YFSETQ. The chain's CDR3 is CASSGLAGYYNEQFF. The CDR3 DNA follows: TGCGCCAGCAGCGGATTAGCGGGGTATTACAATGAGCAGTTCTTC.

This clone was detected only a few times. CDR3 DNA: TGTGCCAGCAGCCCATCAGGTGGGGGGAGCTATGGCTACACCTTC. It yields the protein CASSPSGGGSYGYTF. The chain recombines TRBV9 with TRBJ1-2, with D possibly being TRBD1 (5 bases). Germline V gene data show CDR1 as SGDLS and CDR2 as YYNGEE. The CDR3 spans 15 residues. Trimming stripped 4 bases from V and 4 bases from J, with 17 bases between.

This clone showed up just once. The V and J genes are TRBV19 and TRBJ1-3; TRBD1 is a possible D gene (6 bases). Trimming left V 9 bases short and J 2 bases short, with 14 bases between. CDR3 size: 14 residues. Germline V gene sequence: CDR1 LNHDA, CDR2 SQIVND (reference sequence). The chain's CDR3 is CASLQGSPGNTIYF. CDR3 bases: TGTGCCAGCTTACAGGGTTCCCCTGGAAACACCATATATTTT.

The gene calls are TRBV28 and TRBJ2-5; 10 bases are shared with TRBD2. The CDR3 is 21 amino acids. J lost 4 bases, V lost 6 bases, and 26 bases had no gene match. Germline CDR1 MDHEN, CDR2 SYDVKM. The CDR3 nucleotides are TGTGCCAGCAGCCCACCGACCCCAATAGCGGGAGGAACAGCTTGGAGAGAGACCCAGTACTTC. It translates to CASSPPTPIAGGTAWRETQYF.

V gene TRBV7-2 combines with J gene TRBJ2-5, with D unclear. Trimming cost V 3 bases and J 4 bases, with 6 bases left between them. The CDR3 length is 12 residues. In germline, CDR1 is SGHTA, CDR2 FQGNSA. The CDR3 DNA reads TGTGCCAGCAGCTTTTCAGTAGAGACCCAGTACTTC. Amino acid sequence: CASSFSVETQYF.

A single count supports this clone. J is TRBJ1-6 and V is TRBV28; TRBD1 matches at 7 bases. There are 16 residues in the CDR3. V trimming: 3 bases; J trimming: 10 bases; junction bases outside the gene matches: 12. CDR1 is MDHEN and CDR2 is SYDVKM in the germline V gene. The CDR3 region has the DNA TGTGCCAGCAGTTTCGTTAGTGACAGGGTTCACTCACCCCTCCACTTT. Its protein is CASSFVSDRVHSPLHF.

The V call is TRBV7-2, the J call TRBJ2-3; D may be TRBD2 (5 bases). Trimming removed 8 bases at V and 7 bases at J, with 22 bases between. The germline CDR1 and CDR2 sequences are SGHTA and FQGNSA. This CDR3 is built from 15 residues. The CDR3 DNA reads TGTGCCAGCGGAGCGAACGGGATGCCTTCGAATACGCAGTATTTT. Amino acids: CASGANGMPSNTQYF. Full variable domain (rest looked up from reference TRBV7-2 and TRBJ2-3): GAGVSQSPSNKVTEKGKDVELRCDPISGHTALYWYRQSLGQGLEFLIYFQGNSAPDKSGLPSDRFSAERTGGSVSTLTIQRTQQEDSAVYLCASGANGMPSNTQYFGPGTRLTVL.

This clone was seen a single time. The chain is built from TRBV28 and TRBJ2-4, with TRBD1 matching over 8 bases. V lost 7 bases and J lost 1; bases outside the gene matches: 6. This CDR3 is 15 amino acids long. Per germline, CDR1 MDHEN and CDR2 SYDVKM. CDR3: CASTQGALAKNIQYF. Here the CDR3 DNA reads TGTGCCAGCACCCAGGGGGCCTTGGCCAAAAACATTCAGTACTTC. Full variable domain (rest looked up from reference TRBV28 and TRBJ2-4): DVKVTQSSRYLVKRTGEKVFLECVQDMDHENMFWYRQDPGLGLRLIYFSYDVKMKEKGDIPEGYSVSREKKERFSLILESASTNQTSMYLCASTQGALAKNIQYFGAGTRLSVL.

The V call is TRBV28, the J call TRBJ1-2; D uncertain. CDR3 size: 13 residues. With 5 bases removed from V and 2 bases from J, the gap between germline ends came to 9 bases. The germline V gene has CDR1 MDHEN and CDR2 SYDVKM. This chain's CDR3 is CASSRTGNYGYTF. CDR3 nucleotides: TGTGCCAGCAGTCGGACGGGGAACTATGGCTACACCTTC.

In nucleotides, the CDR3 is TGTGCCAGCAGCTTAGGAGGGATTGAAGCTTTCTTT. It encodes CASSLGGIEAFF. The chain is built from TRBV11-2 and TRBJ1-1; D not certain. Looked up from germline, CDR1 is SGHAT and CDR2 is FQNNGV. The CDR3 spans 12 residues. V lost 1 base, J lost 7 bases, and 7 bases lay in between. Filled out from reference TRBV11-2 and TRBJ1-1, the complete variable domain reads EAGVAQSPRYKIIEKRQSVAFWCNPISGHATLYWYQQILGQGPKLLIQFQNNGVVDDSQLPKDRFSAERLKGVDSTLKIQPAKLEDSAVYLCASSLGGIEAFFGQGTRLTVV.

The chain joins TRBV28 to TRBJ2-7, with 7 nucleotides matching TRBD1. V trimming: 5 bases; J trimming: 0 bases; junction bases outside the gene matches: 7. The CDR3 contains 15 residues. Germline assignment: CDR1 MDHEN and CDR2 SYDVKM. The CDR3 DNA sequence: TGTGCCAGCAGTCCTCCAGGGACAGCCTCCTACGAGCAGTACTTC. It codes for CASSPPGTASYEQYF.

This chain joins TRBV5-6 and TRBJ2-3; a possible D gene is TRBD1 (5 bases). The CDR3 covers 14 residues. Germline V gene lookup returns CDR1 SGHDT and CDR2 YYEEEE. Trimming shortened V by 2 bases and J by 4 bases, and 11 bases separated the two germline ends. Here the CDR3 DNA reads TGTGCCAGCAGCTTTCAAGGGGCCCCAGATACGCAGTATTTT. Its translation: CASSFQGAPDTQYF.

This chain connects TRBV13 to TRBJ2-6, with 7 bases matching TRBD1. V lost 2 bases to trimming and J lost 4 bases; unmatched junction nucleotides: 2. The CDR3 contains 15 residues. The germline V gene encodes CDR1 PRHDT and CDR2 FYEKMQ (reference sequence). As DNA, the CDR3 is TGTGCCAGCAGCTTAAGGGGGCCAGGGGCCAACGTCCTGACTTTC. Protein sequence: CASSLRGPGANVLTF.

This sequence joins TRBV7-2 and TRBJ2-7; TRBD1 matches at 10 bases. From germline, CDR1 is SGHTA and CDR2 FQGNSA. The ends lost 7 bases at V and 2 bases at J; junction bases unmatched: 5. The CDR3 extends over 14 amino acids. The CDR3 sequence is CASTRDRGAYEQYF. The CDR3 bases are TGTGCCAGCACCCGGGACAGGGGAGCCTACGAGCAGTACTTC.

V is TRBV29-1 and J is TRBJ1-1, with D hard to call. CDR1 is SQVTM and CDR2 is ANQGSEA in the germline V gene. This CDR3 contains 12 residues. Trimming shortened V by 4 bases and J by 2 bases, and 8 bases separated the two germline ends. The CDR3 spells CSVASGNTEAFF. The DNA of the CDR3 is TGCAGCGTTGCGTCCGGTAACACTGAAGCTTTCTTT.

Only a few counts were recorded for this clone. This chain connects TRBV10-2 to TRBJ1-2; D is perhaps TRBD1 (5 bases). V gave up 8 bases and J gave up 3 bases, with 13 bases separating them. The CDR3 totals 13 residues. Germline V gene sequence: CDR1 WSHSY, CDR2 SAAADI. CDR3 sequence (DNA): TGCGCCAGCGCAAAACAGGCTGACTATGGCTACACCTTC. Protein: CASAKQADYGYTF.

The CDR3 protein is CASSPRTPGSGETQYF. CDR3 nucleotides: TGTGCCAGCAGCCCACGGACGCCAGGGAGCGGGGAGACCCAGTACTTC. The chain recombines TRBV5-6 with TRBJ2-5; tentatively, D is TRBD2 (6 bases). CDR1 and CDR2 (germline): SGHDT, YYEEEE. The CDR3 extends over 16 amino acids. V gave up 4 bases and J gave up 5 bases, with 21 bases separating them.

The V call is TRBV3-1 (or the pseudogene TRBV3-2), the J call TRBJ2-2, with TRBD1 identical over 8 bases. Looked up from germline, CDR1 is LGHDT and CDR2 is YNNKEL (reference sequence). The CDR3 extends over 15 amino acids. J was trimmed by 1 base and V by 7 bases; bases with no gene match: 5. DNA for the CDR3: TGTGCCAGCATTTGGACAGGGAAGAACACCGGGGAGCTGTTTTTT. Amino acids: CASIWTGKNTGELFF.